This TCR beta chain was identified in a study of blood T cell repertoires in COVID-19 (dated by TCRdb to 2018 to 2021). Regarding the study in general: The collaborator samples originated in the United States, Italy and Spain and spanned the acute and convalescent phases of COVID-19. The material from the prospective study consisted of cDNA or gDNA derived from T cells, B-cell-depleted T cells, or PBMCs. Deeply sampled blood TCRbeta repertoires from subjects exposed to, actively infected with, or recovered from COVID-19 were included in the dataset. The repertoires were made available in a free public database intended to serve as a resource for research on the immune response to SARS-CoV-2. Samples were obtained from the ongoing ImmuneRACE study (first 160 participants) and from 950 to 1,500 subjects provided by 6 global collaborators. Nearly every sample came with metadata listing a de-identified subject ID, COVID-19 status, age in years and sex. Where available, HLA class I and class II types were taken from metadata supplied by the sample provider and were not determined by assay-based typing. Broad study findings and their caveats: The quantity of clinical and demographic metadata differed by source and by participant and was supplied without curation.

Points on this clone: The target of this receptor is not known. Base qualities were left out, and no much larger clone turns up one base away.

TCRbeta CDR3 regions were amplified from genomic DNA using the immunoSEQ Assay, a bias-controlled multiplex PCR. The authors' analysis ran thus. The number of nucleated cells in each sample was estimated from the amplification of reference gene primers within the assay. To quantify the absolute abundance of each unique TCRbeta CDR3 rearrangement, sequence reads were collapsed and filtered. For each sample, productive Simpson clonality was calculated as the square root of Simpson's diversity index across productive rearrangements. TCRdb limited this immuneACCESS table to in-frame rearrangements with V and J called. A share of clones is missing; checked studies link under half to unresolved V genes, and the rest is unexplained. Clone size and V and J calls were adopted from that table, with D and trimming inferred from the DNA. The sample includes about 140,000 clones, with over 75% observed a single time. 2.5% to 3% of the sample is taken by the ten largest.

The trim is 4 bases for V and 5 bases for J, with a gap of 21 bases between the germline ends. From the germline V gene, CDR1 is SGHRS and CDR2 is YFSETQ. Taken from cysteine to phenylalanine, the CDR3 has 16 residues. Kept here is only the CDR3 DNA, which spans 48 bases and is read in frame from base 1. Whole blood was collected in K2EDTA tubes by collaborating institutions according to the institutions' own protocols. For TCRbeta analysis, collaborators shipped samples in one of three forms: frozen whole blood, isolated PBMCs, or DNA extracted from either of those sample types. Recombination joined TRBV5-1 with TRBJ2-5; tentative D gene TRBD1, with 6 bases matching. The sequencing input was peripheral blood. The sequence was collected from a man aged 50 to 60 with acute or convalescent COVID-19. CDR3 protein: CASSIKGDGVWETQYF. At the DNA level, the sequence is TGCGCCAGCAGCATCAAGGGGGACGGTGTATGGGAGACCCAGTACTTC. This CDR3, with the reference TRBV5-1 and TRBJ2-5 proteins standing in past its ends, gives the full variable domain KAGVTQTPRYLIKTRGQQVTLSCSPISGHRSVSWYQQTPGQGLQFLFEYFSETQRNKGNFPGRFSGRQFSNSRSEMNVSTLELGDSALYLCASSIKGDGVWETQYFGPGTRLLVL.